The TCR beta chain described here comes from a study of cytomegalovirus exposure and HLA in healthy donors. Broader study findings: Within the 120 or so validation repertoires, first-cohort TCR clusters tended to co-occur, according to a later analysis.

Germline lookup yields CDR1 SGHAT and CDR2 FQNNGV. The CDR3 has 19 amino acids. The ends lost 5 bases at V and 0 bases at J; junction bases unmatched: 10. Of note for this clone: Its antigen is not identified.

Profiled with immunoSEQ multiplex PCR; TCRdb holds only in-frame clones, not every one. The table lists 55,000 to 75,000 clones, approximately 95% of them singletons. The chain is built from TRBV11-2 and TRBJ2-1, with TRBD2 identical over 13 bases. The TCR sequence derives from a woman between 18 and 30 years old in good health and CMV-seropositive. The material sequenced was PBMCs. The DNA of the CDR3 is TGTGCCAGCAGCACCCTACTAGCGGGGGGGGCTAGCTCCTACAATGAGCAGTTCTTC. It yields the protein CASSTLLAGGASSYNEQFF.